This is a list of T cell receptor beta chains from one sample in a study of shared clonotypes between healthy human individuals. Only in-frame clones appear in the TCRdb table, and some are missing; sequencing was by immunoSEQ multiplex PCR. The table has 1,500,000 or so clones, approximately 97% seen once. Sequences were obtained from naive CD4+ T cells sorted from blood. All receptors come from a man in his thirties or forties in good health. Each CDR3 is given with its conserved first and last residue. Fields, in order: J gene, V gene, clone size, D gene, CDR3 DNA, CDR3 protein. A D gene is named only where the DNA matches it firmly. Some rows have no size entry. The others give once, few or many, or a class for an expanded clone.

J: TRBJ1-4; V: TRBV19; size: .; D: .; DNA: TGTGCCAGTAGCCGGGACCTGGGTGAAAAACTGTTTTTT; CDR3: CASSRDLGEKLFF
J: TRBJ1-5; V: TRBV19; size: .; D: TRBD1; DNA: TGTGCCAGTAGTACCCAGACAGGGAAGATACAGCCCCAGCATTTT; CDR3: CASSTQTGKIQPQHF
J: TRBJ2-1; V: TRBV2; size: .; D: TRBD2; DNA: TGTGCCAGCAGTGCTATCGGGACTAGGTTTTATGAGCAGTTCTTC; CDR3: CASSAIGTRFYEQFF
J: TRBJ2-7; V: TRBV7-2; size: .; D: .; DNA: TGTGCCAGCAGCCAGTACCCGGGACCCTACGAGCAGTACTTC; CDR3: CASSQYPGPYEQYF
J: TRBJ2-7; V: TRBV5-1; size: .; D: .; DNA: TGCGCCAGCAGCTCGACGCTCAGCGTGGGCTACGAGCAGTACTTC; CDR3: CASSSTLSVGYEQYF
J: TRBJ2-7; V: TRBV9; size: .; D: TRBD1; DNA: TGTGCCAGCAGCGTAGCGGACAGGGTTGGCGAGCAGTACTTC; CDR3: CASSVADRVGEQYF
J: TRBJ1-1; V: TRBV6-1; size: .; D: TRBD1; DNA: TGTGCCAGCAGTGCGATTGGACAGGGAGAAGCTTTCTTT; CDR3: CASSAIGQGEAFF
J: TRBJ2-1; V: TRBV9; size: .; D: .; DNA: TGTGCCAGCAGCGTAGGGGAGGGGGTCGTCAATGAGCAGTTCTTC; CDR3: CASSVGEGVVNEQFF
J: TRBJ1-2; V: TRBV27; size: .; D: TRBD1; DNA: TGTGCCAGCAGTTTATCTCGGGACAGCCCTTCGTGGGGCTATGGCTACACCTTC; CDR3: CASSLSRDSPSWGYGYTF
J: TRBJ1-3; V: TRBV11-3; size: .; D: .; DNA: TGTGCCAGCAGCTTAGGTTACAGATCGAGCTCTGGAAACACCATATATTTT; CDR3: CASSLGYRSSSGNTIYF
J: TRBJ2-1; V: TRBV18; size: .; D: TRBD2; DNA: TGTGCCAGCTCACCGAGGACTAGCGGGAGTGGGGGCAATGAGCAGTTCTTC; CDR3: CASSPRTSGSGGNEQFF
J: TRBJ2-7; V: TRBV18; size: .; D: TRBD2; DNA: TGTGCCAGCTCACCCTTTCGAGTAGCGGGAGTTTTACTTTCCTACGAGCAGTACTTC; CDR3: CASSPFRVAGVLLSYEQYF
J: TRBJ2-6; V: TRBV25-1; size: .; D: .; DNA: TGTGCCAGCAGTGTACATAGGGGATCTGGGGCCAACGTCCTGACTTTC; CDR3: CASSVHRGSGANVLTF
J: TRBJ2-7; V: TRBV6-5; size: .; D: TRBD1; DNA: TGTGCCAGCAGCCGCAGATCGGGACAGGACGAGCAGTACTTC; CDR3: CASSRRSGQDEQYF
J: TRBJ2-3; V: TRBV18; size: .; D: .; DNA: TGTGCCAGCTCACCCAAGATAACAGATACGCAGTATTTT; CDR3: CASSPKITDTQYF
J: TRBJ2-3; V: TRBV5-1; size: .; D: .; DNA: TGCGCCAGCAGCTTGGAAGGGAGTACGCAGTATTTT; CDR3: CASSLEGSTQYF
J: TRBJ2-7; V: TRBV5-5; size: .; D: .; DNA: TGTGCCAGCAGCTTGTTTGTAGCGTCGGACTACGAGCAGTACTTC; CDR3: CASSLFVASDYEQYF
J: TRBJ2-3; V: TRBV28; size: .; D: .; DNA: TGTGCCAGCAGCCCAGACAGGATAAGCACAGATACGCAGTATTTT; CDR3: CASSPDRISTDTQYF
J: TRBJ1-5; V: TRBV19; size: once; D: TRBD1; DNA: TGTGCCAGTAGTATGGGACAGGGGGCACAGCCCCAGCATTTT; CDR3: CASSMGQGAQPQHF
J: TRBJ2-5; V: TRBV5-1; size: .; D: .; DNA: TGCGCCAGCAGCCAGGGGGGACAAGGGAAAGAGACCCAGTACTTC; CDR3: CASSQGGQGKETQYF
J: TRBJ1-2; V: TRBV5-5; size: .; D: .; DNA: TGTGCCAGCAGCTTTGCGGGGACCAACTATGGCTACACCTTC; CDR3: CASSFAGTNYGYTF
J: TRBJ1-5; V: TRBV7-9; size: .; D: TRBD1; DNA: TGTGCCAGCAGCTTTACAACCGGGACAGGGGTCAATCAGCCCCAGCATTTT; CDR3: CASSFTTGTGVNQPQHF
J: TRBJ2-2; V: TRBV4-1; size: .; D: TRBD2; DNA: TGCGCCAGCAGCCAAGTCCCCAGCGGGGCGAACACCGGGGAGCTGTTTTTT; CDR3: CASSQVPSGANTGELFF
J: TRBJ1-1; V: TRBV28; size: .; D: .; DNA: TGTGCCAGCACAGTCCTAGAACCCTCCCAGAACACTGAAGCTTTCTTT; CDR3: CASTVLEPSQNTEAFF
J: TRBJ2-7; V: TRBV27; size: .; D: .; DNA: TGTGCCAGCAGTTTAGGTCCGTACGGCGAGCAGTACTTC; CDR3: CASSLGPYGEQYF
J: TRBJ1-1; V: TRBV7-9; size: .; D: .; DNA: TGTGCCAGCAGACCGATGCTCGGGGGGAACACTGAAGCTTTCTTT; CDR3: CASRPMLGGNTEAFF
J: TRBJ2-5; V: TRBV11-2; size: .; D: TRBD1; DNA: TGTGCCAGCAGCCCTTCCGGGACAGGGTTTCGAGAGACCCAGTACTTC; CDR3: CASSPSGTGFRETQYF
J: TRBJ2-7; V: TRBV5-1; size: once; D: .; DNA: TGCGCCAGCAGCTTGAATTTAGGGTCAGCCTACGAGCAGTACTTC; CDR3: CASSLNLGSAYEQYF
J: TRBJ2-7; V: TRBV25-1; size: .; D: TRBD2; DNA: TGTGCCAGCAGCTCTCGCCCGGGGGGACGAGACGAGCAGTACTTC; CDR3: CASSSRPGGRDEQYF
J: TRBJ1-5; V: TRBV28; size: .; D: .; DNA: TGTGCCAGCACCTATAGGGGTCAGCCCCAGCATTTT; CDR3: CASTYRGQPQHF
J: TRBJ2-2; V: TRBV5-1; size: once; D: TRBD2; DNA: TGCGCCAGCAGCTTGGGGCGGGAGCTCACCGGGGAGCTGTTTTTT; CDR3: CASSLGRELTGELFF
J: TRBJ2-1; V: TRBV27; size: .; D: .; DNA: TGTGCCAGCAGTTTCCTCCCGGGGAGCTCCTACAATGAGCAGTTCTTC; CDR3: CASSFLPGSSYNEQFF
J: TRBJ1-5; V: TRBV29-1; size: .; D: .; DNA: TGCAGCGTTGGGGGGCAGGGGCAGGCCATAGGCAATCAGCCCCAGCATTTT; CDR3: CSVGGQGQAIGNQPQHF
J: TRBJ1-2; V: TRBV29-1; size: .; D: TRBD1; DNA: TGCAGCGTCCTTGAAGGGGCTGACAGGGCCAGGGGCTACACCTTC; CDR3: CSVLEGADRARGYTF
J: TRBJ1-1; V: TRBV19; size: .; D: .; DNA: TGTGCCAGTAGGAGCAGGGTAAGGGCCATTGAAGCTTTCTTT; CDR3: CASRSRVRAIEAFF
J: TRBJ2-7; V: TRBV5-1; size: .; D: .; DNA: TGCGCCAGCAGCTTGCTCGGGGTAGGCGAGCAGTACTTC; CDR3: CASSLLGVGEQYF
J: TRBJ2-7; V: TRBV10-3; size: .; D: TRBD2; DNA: TGTGCCATCAGTCCCACCAGCGGGGACTACGAGCAGTACTTC; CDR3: CAISPTSGDYEQYF